These T cell receptor beta chains were read from a single sample in a study of shared clonotypes between healthy human individuals. The assay was immunoSEQ multiplex PCR, and TCRdb's table has in-frame clones only and misses some. The sample gives approximately 980,000 clones, 76% of which show up once; over 1.3% is in the top ten. The specimen sequenced was memory CD4+ T cells sorted from blood. The receptors were sampled from a man younger than 30 in good health. CDR3s include the opening cysteine and the closing phenylalanine or tryptophan. The D gene is left open where the match is weak. Size values are once, few and many counts, or a class for expanded clones, and some rows have none.

>NA|TRBJ1-2|TRBV30|NA
CACRAGGYGYTF
TGTGCCTGTCGAGCGGGGGGCTATGGCTACACCTTC
>NA|TRBJ1-4|TRBV10-3|NA
CAINRATNEKLFF
TGTGCCATCAACAGGGCGACTAATGAAAAACTGTTTTTT
>few|TRBJ2-1|TRBV14|NA
CASSPRFYNEQFF
TGTGCCAGCAGTCCACGGTTCTACAATGAGCAGTTCTTC
>NA|TRBJ2-7|TRBV5-1|TRBD1
CASSLGTGVGEQYF
TGCGCCAGCAGCCTAGGGACAGGGGTCGGCGAGCAGTACTTC
>NA|TRBJ2-3|TRBV6-4|TRBD2
CARLADTQYF
TGTGCCAGACTAGCGGATACGCAGTATTTT
>few|TRBJ2-5|TRBV5-1|TRBD2
CASSEEATSGRYF
TGCGCCAGCAGCGAGGAGGCGACTAGCGGGAGATACTTC
>NA|TRBJ2-2|TRBV5-4|TRBD2
CASSSPTSGNTGELFF
TGTGCCAGCAGCTCGCCGACTAGCGGGAACACCGGGGAGCTGTTTTTT
>once|TRBJ1-2|TRBV19|TRBD1
CASSIFGTGPNYGYTF
TGTGCCAGTAGTATCTTCGGGACAGGGCCTAACTATGGCTACACCTTC
>NA|TRBJ2-4|TRBV27|TRBD1
CASSLDGTAIQLAKNIQYF
TGTGCCAGCAGTTTGGATGGGACAGCCATACAACTAGCCAAAAACATTCAGTACTTC
>once|TRBJ2-7|TRBV2|TRBD1
CASRKGAEQYF
TGTGCCAGCAGGAAGGGGGCAGAGCAGTACTTC
>NA|TRBJ2-5|TRBV10-3|TRBD2
CAISEASGRGSQETQYF
TGTGCCATCAGTGAAGCTAGCGGGAGGGGTAGCCAAGAGACCCAGTACTTC
>few|TRBJ1-1|TRBV18|TRBD1
CASSPSGGLDTEAFF
TGTGCCAGCTCACCCTCAGGGGGCTTGGACACTGAAGCTTTCTTT
>NA|TRBJ1-5|TRBV19|NA
CASTHGATVEPQHF
TGTGCCAGTACCCACGGGGCGACGGTTGAGCCCCAGCATTTT
>NA|TRBJ2-1|TRBV27|NA
CASSSDPRFNEQFF
TGTGCCAGCAGTTCTGACCCTCGATTCAATGAGCAGTTCTTC
>once|TRBJ2-4|TRBV6-5|NA
CASSHADKNIQYF
TGTGCCAGCAGCCACGCCGACAAAAACATTCAGTACTTC
>few|TRBJ1-2|TRBV29-1|NA
CSGGSSYGYTF
TGCAGCGGTGGGTCTTCCTATGGCTACACCTTC
>NA|TRBJ2-1|TRBV2|TRBD2
CASSRTSGTLRPPEQFF
TGTGCCAGCAGTAGGACTAGCGGGACTCTCCGGCCCCCTGAGCAGTTCTTC
>NA|TRBJ1-4|TRBV7-6|NA
CASSLRQPPNEKLFF
TGTGCCAGCAGCCTTAGGCAGCCACCTAATGAAAAACTGTTTTTT
>NA|TRBJ2-3|TRBV5-1|NA
CASSLDLVTSTDTQYF
TGCGCCAGCAGCTTGGATCTGGTTACTAGCACAGATACGCAGTATTTT
>NA|TRBJ2-1|TRBV5-6|NA
CASSSFRTSVDNEQFF
TGTGCCAGCAGCTCTTTTCGGACATCAGTGGACAATGAGCAGTTCTTC
>NA|TRBJ1-1|TRBV5-6|NA
CASSLAGVSGGEAFF
TGTGCCAGCAGCTTGGCCGGTGTTTCCGGGGGTGAAGCTTTCTTT
>NA|TRBJ2-2|TRBV5-4|TRBD2
CASSIPRGGNTGELFF
TGTGCCAGCAGCATCCCTCGCGGGGGTAACACCGGGGAGCTGTTTTTT
>NA|TRBJ2-7|TRBV10-3|NA
CAISPRGGTKEQYF
TGTGCCATCAGCCCAAGGGGGGGAACAAAGGAGCAGTACTTC
>NA|TRBJ2-7|TRBV6-5|TRBD1
CASRGTGKGEQYF
TGTGCCAGCAGGGGGACAGGGAAAGGCGAGCAGTACTTC
>NA|TRBJ1-1|TRBV18|NA
CASSPLLDTEAFF
TGTGCCAGCTCACCACTCTTGGACACTGAAGCTTTCTTT
>NA|TRBJ2-5|TRBV4-1|TRBD2
CASSHPLSGGEQKETQYF
TGCGCCAGCAGCCACCCGCTCAGCGGGGGGGAGCAGAAAGAGACCCAGTACTTC
>few|TRBJ2-4|TRBV5-1|NA
CASSEGSLKNIQYF
TGCGCCAGCAGCGAAGGATCACTCAAAAACATTCAGTACTTC
>NA|TRBJ1-2|TRBV28|NA
CASSFPSYGYTF
TGTGCCAGCAGTTTCCCCAGCTATGGCTACACCTTC
>NA|TRBJ1-5|TRBV28|TRBD1
CASSPTNDRVVGQPQHF
TGTGCCAGCAGTCCTACAAACGACAGGGTCGTAGGTCAGCCCCAGCATTTT
>NA|TRBJ2-5|TRBV15|TRBD1
CATSRGVTGLETQYF
TGTGCCACCAGCAGAGGTGTGACAGGGTTGGAGACCCAGTACTTC
>few|TRBJ1-1|TRBV11-2|TRBD1
CASVAGGMNTEAFF
TGTGCCAGCGTTGCAGGGGGCATGAACACTGAAGCTTTCTTT
>once|TRBJ1-1|TRBV28|NA
CASSLRFTEAFF
TGTGCCAGCAGTTTAAGGTTCACTGAAGCTTTCTTT
>many|TRBJ2-2|TRBV2|TRBD1
CASKGQGNTGELFF
TGTGCCAGCAAGGGACAGGGGAACACCGGGGAGCTGTTTTTT
>NA|TRBJ1-2|TRBV5-1|NA
CASSLADRTYGYTF
TGCGCCAGCAGCTTGGCCGACAGGACCTATGGCTACACCTTC
>NA|TRBJ2-7|TRBV6-1|TRBD1
CASSERGQLSEQYF
TGTGCCAGCAGTGAGAGGGGACAGCTCTCCGAGCAGTACTTC
>NA|TRBJ1-3|TRBV4-3|NA
CASRTSLSGNTIYF
TGCGCCAGCAGGACGAGTCTCTCTGGAAACACCATATATTTT
>NA|TRBJ1-2|TRBV6-1|NA
CATHLRGYTF
TGTGCCACCCATTTGAGGGGCTACACCTTC
>NA|TRBJ2-7|TRBV7-8|NA
CASSPDSWSYEQYF
TGTGCCAGCAGCCCGGACAGCTGGTCCTACGAGCAGTACTTC
>NA|TRBJ1-2|TRBV28|NA
CASSIDNNYGYTF
TGTGCCAGCAGTATCGACAATAACTATGGCTACACCTTC
>few|TRBJ1-2|TRBV28|TRBD1
CASSPGTGTSLNGYTF
TGTGCCAGCAGCCCCGGGACAGGGACGAGTCTAAATGGCTACACCTTC
>NA|TRBJ1-3|TRBV4-1|NA
CASSQGVGAFGNTIYF
TGCGCCAGCAGTCAAGGTGTGGGGGCTTTTGGAAACACCATATATTTT
>NA|TRBJ2-2|TRBV11-2|NA
CASSQYGGYTGELFF
TGTGCCAGCAGCCAGTACGGGGGCTACACCGGGGAGCTGTTTTTT